The 12 T cell receptor beta chains listed next were all sequenced from one sample in a study of T cells in Graves' hyperthyroidism and ophthalmopathy. The CDR3 regions of TCR beta were amplified from RNA transcripts. HTBI primers were used for first-round RT-PCR of the TCR CDR3. TCRdb fed the multiplex PCR reads into MiXCR, producing one record per CDR3 protein. The sample includes approximately 360,000 distinct CDR3 sequences, roughly 25% of them seen just once. The source material was blood. Source of these receptors: a man aged 45-65 years with Graves' hyperthyroidism.

This CDR3 reads CASSGVTSGASYNEQFF. CDR3 in DNA: TGTGCCAGCTCAGGGGTGACTAGCGGGGCCTCCTACAATGAGCAGTTCTTC. The genes are TRBV18 and TRBJ2-1; 11 nucleotides match TRBD2. CDR3 length: 17 amino acids. V shed 5 bases and J 0 bases; nucleotides not matched to a gene: 6. Germline V gives CDR1 KGHSH, CDR2 LQKENI.

A remark on this clonotype: One end of the junction varies from germline; a read error may be responsible. The genes are TRBV30 and TRBJ1-1; TRBD1 might be the D (5 bases). The CDR3 has 13 amino acids. Looked up from germline, CDR1 is GTSNPN and CDR2 is SVGIG (reference sequence). In nucleotides, the CDR3 is TGTGCCAGGAGCAGGGAGCCGAACACTGAAGCTCTCTTT. Translation: CARSREPNTEALF. Variable domain in full (rest from reference TRBV30 and TRBJ1-1): SQTIHQWPATLVQPVGSPLSLECTVEGTSNPNLYWYRQAAGRGLQLLFYSVGIGQISSEVPQNLSASRPQDRQFILSSKKLLLSDSGFYLCARSREPNTEALFGQGTRLTVV.

The rearrangement uses TRBV7-9 and TRBJ1-4; a weak D match, TRBD1 (5 bases). CDR3 length: 14 amino acids. V gave up 5 bases and J gave up 4 bases, with 11 bases separating them. Germline V gives CDR1 SEHNR, CDR2 FQNEAQ (reference sequence). The CDR3 DNA sequence: TGTGCCAGCAGCGGGGGAGGAAATAATGAAAAACTGTTTTTT. Its protein is CASSGGGNNEKLFF. The complete variable domain, with remaining parts taken from reference TRBV7-9 and TRBJ1-4, reads DTGVSQNPRHKITKRGQNVTFRCDPISEHNRLYWYRQTLGQGPEFLTYFQNEAQLEKSRLLSDRFSAERPKGSFSTLEIQRTEQGDSAMYLCASSGGGNNEKLFFGSGTQLSVL.

This clonotype was picked up many times. V and J are TRBV11-2 and TRBJ2-1; tentatively, D is TRBD1 (6 bases). Trimming removed 5 bases from V and 9 bases from J, with 20 bases in between. There are 15 residues in the CDR3. CDR1 SGHAT and CDR2 FQNNGV come from the germline V gene. CDR3 protein: CASSLGQGLGGEQFF. CDR3 DNA: TGTGCCAGCAGCCTAGGCCAGGGGCTAGGGGGTGAGCAGTTCTTC.

This clonotype has ten or more counts. This sequence joins TRBV20-1 and TRBJ1-2; 10 bases match TRBD1. The CDR3 sequence is 13 residues long. After removal of 6 bases from V and 6 bases from J, the junction contained 7 bases not matched to a gene. From germline, CDR1 is DFQATT and CDR2 SNEGSKA (reference sequence). Here the CDR3 reads CSAPRQGANGYTF. The CDR3 nucleotides read TGCAGTGCACCGAGACAGGGGGCCAATGGCTACACCTTC.

This clonotype was counted ten times or more. The rearrangement joins TRBV6-2 or TRBV6-3 to TRBJ2-7; 8 positions match TRBD2. This CDR3 is 17 amino acids long. V gave up 2 bases and J gave up 1 base; unmatched junction bases: 10. The germline CDR1 and CDR2 sequences are MNHEY and SVGEGT. The CDR3 nucleotides are TGTGCCAGCAGTTACCCGCGCTCGGGACTAGTTTCCTACGAGCAGTACTTC. It is translated as CASSYPRSGLVSYEQYF.

At least ten counts were recorded for this clonotype. This chain joins TRBV5-4 and TRBJ2-5; D gene uncertain. CDR3 length: 16 amino acids. CDR1 is SGHNT and CDR2 is YYREEE in the germline V gene (reference sequence). The V and J ends lost 3 bases and 3 bases respectively, with 18 bases between them. For the CDR3, the DNA is TGTGCCAGCAGCTCGGGTGATGGGGTCCTTAAAGAGACCCAGTACTTC. Its protein is CASSSGDGVLKETQYF.

This clonotype has a count of ten or more. This chain joins TRBV2 and TRBJ2-1; D tentatively reads TRBD1 or TRBD2 (6 bases each). V shed 5 bases and J shed 4 bases, with 12 bases lying between them. The germline CDR1 and CDR2 sequences are SNHLY and FYNNEI. CDR3 length: 14 residues. DNA of the CDR3: TGTGCCAGCAGTACGGAGGGGGGATACAATGAGCAGTTCTTC. Translation: CASSTEGGYNEQFF.

The V and J genes are TRBV15 and TRBJ2-1, with D unclear. Germline lookup yields CDR1 LNHNV and CDR2 YYDKDF (reference sequence). This CDR3 is 9 amino acids long. The V end was cut by 4 bases, the J end by 14 bases, with 6 bases between. CDR3 loop: CATSTFKFF. DNA for the CDR3: TGTGCCACCAGCACTTTCAAGTTCTTC.

This clonotype was found a few times. J is TRBJ2-3 and V is TRBV20-1; D ambiguous. The germline V and J ends were trimmed by 4 bases and 3 bases, with 17 bases remaining between them. This CDR3 region has 15 residues. Per germline, CDR1 DFQATT and CDR2 SNEGSKA (reference sequence). The CDR3 DNA reads as TGCAGTGCTAAACCCCGACATCGGCTTACAGATACGCAGTATTTT. It is translated as CSAKPRHRLTDTQYF.

This clonotype was seen ten or more times. This CDR3 reads CSAQTGRGRNEQFF. DNA of the CDR3: TGCAGTGCCCAGACAGGGCGGGGTAGGAATGAGCAGTTCTTC. The rearrangement joins TRBV20-1 to TRBJ2-1; weak D call: TRBD1 (7 bases). Germline CDR1 and CDR2: DFQATT and SNEGSKA (reference sequence). Trimming removed 6 bases from V and 7 bases from J, with 19 bases in between. The CDR3 sequence is 14 residues long.

This clonotype has only a few counts. The genes are TRBV6-1 and TRBJ1-4; possibly TRBD1 for D (6 bases). V shed 6 bases and J shed 4 bases, with 12 bases lying between them. The germline CDR1 and CDR2 sequences are MNHNS and SASEGT. CDR3 size: 14 residues. Here the CDR3 DNA reads TGTGCCAGCAGAAGGGGGGGAGGTAATGAAAAACTGTTTTTT. Translated: CASRRGGGNEKLFF.